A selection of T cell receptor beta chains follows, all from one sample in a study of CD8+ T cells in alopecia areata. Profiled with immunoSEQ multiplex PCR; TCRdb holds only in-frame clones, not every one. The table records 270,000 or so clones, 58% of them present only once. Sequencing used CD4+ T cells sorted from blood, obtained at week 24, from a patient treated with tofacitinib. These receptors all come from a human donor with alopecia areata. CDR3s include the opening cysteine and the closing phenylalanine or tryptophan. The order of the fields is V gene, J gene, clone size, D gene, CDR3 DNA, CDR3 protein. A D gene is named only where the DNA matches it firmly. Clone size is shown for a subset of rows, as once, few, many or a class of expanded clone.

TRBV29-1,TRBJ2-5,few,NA,TGCAGCGTTCTAGACAAGTACCAAGAGACCCAGTACTTC,CSVLDKYQETQYF
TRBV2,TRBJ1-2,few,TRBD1,TGTGCCAGCAGTGTGGGACAGGGGAGAGGTGGCTACACCTTC,CASSVGQGRGGYTF
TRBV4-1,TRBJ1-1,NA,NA,TGCGCCAGCAGCCAAGGTTGGGCAGTTGAAGCTTTCTTT,CASSQGWAVEAFF
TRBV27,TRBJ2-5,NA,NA,TGTGCCAGCAGTCTAAACCGACAGGTTCAAGAGACCCAGTACTTC,CASSLNRQVQETQYF
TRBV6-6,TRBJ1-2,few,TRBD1,TGTGCCAGCAGCCGGACAGGGGATGGCTACACCTTC,CASSRTGDGYTF
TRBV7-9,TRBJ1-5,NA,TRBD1,TGTGCCAGCAGCCCCGGAGCGGGGACAGGGGGAGGACGGGGGCAGCCCCAGCATTTT,CASSPGAGTGGGRGQPQHF
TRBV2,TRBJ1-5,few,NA,TGTGCCAGCATAGGACAGCTAAATCAGCCCCAGCATTTT,CASIGQLNQPQHF
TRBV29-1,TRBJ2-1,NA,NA,TGCAGCGTTGAAGATGCGGGGACTGAGCAGTTCTTC,CSVEDAGTEQFF
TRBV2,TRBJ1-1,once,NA,TGTGCCAGCAGCGAGTACAGCATAGAGAACACTGAAGCTTTCTTT,CASSEYSIENTEAFF
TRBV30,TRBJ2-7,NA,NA,TGTGCCTCCTCACGCAGGGGAGCGAACATCTTAGGGTACGAGCAGTACTTC,CASSRRGANILGYEQYF
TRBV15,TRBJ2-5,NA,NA,TGTGCCACCAGCAGAGATCGGTCCCAAGAGACCCAGTACTTC,CATSRDRSQETQYF
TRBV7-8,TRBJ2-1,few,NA,TGTGCCAGCAGCTTGCCGACCAGAAAACCGAATGAGCAGTTCTTC,CASSLPTRKPNEQFF
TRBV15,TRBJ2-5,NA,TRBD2,TGTGCCACCAGCAGAGTGCGGGGGGCGGGAGAGACCCAGTACTTC,CATSRVRGAGETQYF
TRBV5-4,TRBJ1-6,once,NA,TGTGCCAGCAGCTTGGTAACAGACAATAATTCACCCCTCCACTTT,CASSLVTDNNSPLHF
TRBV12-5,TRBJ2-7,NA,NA,TGTGCTAGTGGTTTGGATCAGGGGCCGCAGTACTTC,CASGLDQGPQYF
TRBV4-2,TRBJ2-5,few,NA,TGTGCCAGCAGCCAAGGGCTAGCGCCGACCCAAGAGACCCAGTACTTC,CASSQGLAPTQETQYF
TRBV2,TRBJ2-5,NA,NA,TGTGCCAGCAGTGAAAGTCGTCTAGCTAGGGAGACCCAGTACTTC,CASSESRLARETQYF
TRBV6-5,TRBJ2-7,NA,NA,TGTGCCACTCGGGGGTCTACCTACGAGCAGTACTTC,CATRGSTYEQYF
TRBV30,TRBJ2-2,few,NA,TGTGCCTGGAAAAACACCGGGGAGCTGTTTTTT,CAWKNTGELFF
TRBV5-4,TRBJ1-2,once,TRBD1,TGTGCCAGCAGCCTGCCGGGACAGTCGAACTATGGCTACACCTTC,CASSLPGQSNYGYTF
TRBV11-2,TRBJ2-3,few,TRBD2,TGTGCCAGCAGCTTAGTCGGGGGGGCGATAAGCACAGATACGCAGTATTTT,CASSLVGGAISTDTQYF
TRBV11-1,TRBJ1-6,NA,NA,TGTGCCAGCAGCTTTTCGAGGGGCACAAATTCACCCCTCCACTTT,CASSFSRGTNSPLHF
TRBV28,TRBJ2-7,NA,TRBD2,TGTGCCAGCAGTACCCTTCCCTGGTTCTCGACTAGCGTGTCTTACGAGCAGTACTTC,CASSTLPWFSTSVSYEQYF
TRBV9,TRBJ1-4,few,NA,TGTGCCAGCGGCGGTCGGATAGGGGTTGGGAATGAAAAACTGTTTTTT,CASGGRIGVGNEKLFF
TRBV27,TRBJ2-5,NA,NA,TGTGCCAGCAGTTTTCGCAGACAAGAGACCCAGTACTTC,CASSFRRQETQYF
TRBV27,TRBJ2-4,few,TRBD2,TGTGCCAGCAGTTTATCGGTAGCGGGGGGAAAAAACATTCAGTACTTC,CASSLSVAGGKNIQYF
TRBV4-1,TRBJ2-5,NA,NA,TGCGCCAGCAGCCTGCCAGAGAGAGAGACCCAGTACTTC,CASSLPERETQYF
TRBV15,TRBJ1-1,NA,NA,TGTGCCACCAGCACAAGACTGGAGAACACTGAAGCTTTCTTT,CATSTRLENTEAFF
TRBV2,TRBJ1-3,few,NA,TGTGCCAGCAGTCCTAATACAGGGTCTGGAAACACCATATATTTT,CASSPNTGSGNTIYF
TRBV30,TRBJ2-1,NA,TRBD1,TGTGCCTGGAGTAGGGGGGACAGGGGATCGGATGAGCAGTTCTTC,CAWSRGDRGSDEQFF
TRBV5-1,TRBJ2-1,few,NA,TGCGCCAGCAGCTCCCTTATTTACAATGAGCAGTTCTTC,CASSSLIYNEQFF
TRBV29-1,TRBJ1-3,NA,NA,TGCAGCGTTACTTGGAACTCTGGAAACACCATATATTTT,CSVTWNSGNTIYF